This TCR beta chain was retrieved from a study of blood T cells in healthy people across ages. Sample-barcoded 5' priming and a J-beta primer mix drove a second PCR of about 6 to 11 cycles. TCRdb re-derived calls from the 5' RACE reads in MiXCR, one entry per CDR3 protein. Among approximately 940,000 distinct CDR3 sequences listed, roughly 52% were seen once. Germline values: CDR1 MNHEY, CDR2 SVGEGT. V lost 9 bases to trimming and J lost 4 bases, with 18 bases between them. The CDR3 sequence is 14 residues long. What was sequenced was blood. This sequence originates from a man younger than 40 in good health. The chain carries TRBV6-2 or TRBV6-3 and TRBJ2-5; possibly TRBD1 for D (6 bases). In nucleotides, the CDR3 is TGTGCCAGTTTGAGCCACAGGGTAATAGAGACCCAGTACTTC. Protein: CASLSHRVIETQYF.